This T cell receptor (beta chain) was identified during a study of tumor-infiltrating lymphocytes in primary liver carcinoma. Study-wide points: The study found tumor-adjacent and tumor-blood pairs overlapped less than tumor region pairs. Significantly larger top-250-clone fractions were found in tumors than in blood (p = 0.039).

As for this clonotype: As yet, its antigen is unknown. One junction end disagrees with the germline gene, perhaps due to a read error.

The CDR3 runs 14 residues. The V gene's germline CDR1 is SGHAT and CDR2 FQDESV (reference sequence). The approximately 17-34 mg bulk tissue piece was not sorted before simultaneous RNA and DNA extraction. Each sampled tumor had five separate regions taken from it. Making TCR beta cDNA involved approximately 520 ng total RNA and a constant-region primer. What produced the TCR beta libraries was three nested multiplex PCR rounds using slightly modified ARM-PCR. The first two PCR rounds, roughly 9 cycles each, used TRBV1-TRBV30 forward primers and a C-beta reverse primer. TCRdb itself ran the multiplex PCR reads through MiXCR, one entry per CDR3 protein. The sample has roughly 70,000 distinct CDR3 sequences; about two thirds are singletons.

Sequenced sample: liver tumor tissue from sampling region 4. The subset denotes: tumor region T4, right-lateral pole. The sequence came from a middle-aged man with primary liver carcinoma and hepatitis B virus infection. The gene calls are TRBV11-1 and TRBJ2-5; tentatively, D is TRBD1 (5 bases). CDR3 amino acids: CASSGHVKVETQYF. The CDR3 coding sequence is TGCGCCAGCAGTGGACATGTGAAGGTGGAGACCCAGTACTTC.